This entry describes one T cell receptor beta chain. Antigen: not known. Germline V gene lookup returns CDR1 SQVTM and CDR2 ANQGSEA. The length of the CDR3 is 13 residues. The data are from a study of blood T cells in healthy people across ages. The study recruited healthy Caucasian donors from Russia who were aged about 6 to 95. Peripheral blood samples of 9.5 to 10 milliliters were drawn from each donor. Study-wide findings and caveats: Age brought a roughly linear fall in TCR beta diversity measured per million T cells. Diversity figures based on one million T cells were deemed too low.

A sample-barcoded 5' primer and a J-beta primer mix were used in a second PCR of roughly 7 to 11 cycles. From the 5' RACE reads, TCRdb called clonotypes with MiXCR, one entry per CDR3 protein. The table shows around 1.5 million distinct CDR3 sequences, with approximately 63% occurring only once. The clonotype comes from a man in his late teens or twenties in good health. The sequencing sample was made of blood. The V and J genes are TRBV29-1 and TRBJ2-4, with 14 nucleotides matching TRBD2. The end of the DNA fits TRBJ2-7 better, so the J call may be wrong. The CDR3 DNA reads TGCAGCGTTCGACTAGCGGGAGGGCGCGAGCAGTACTTC. This gives the protein CSVRLAGGREQYF.